Each of the 23 T cell receptor beta chains below was sequenced from the same sample in a study of identical twins. TCRdb reprocessed the 5' RACE reads via MiXCR and lists one record per CDR3 protein. This sample has around 530,000 distinct CDR3 sequences, with nearly 15% found just once. Another study also made use of these data, one on yellow fever vaccine responses in identical twins.

Sequenced input: CD4+ T cells sorted from blood. All receptors come from a woman in her late teens or twenties in good health.

A few counts support this clonotype. This sequence joins TRBV20-1 and TRBJ1-5; 8 bases map to TRBD1. This CDR3 region has 18 residues. V was pared by 6 bases and J by 0 bases, with 16 bases of the junction left unmatched. Germline V gives CDR1 DFQATT, CDR2 SNEGSKA (reference sequence). CDR3 in amino acids: CSAKTGASAIYSNQPQHF. The CDR3 DNA sequence: TGCAGTGCAAAGACAGGGGCCTCAGCCATTTATAGCAATCAGCCCCAGCATTTT.

This clonotype was seen ten or more times. The chain joins TRBV6-5 to TRBJ1-1; TRBD1 might be the D (5 bases). Germline V lookup: CDR1 MNHEY, CDR2 SVGAGI. V was cut by 7 bases and J by 1 base, with 10 bases left in between. This CDR3 region has 13 residues. The CDR3 sequence is CASIKRGNTEAFF. DNA of the CDR3: TGTGCCAGCATTAAAAGGGGGAACACTGAAGCTTTCTTT.

V and J are TRBV2 and TRBJ2-1, with a weak D call TRBD1 (6 bases). The CDR3 sequence is 14 residues long. The germline CDR1 and CDR2 sequences are SNHLY and FYNNEI. The V end was cut by 6 bases, the J end by 4 bases, with 13 bases between. CDR3 sequence: CASRGWGLYNEQFF. In DNA form, the CDR3 reads TGTGCCAGCAGGGGCTGGGGGCTTTACAATGAGCAGTTCTTC.

This clonotype has only a few counts. The genes are TRBV5-1 and TRBJ2-5; TRBD1 is a possible D gene (6 bases). The CDR3 loop spans 11 amino acids. Germline CDR1 reads SGHRS; CDR2 reads YFSETQ. Trimming removed 0 bases at V and 10 bases at J, with 7 bases between. The CDR3 DNA is TGCGCCAGCAGCTTGGAGGGGGACCAGTACTTC. Translated, it gives CASSLEGDQYF.

This clonotype was seen only a few times. The V and J genes are TRBV27 and TRBJ2-3; D is uncertain. From germline, CDR1 is MNHEY and CDR2 SMNVEV (reference sequence). V was shortened by 3 bases and J by 4 bases, with 8 bases between the two germline ends. CDR3 length: 13 amino acids. The CDR3 DNA reads as TGTGCCAGCAGTTTTTTCGGATCAGATACGCAGTATTTT. This translates into CASSFFGSDTQYF.

The rearrangement joins TRBV2 to TRBJ2-1; 10 bases fit TRBD1. Germline loops: CDR1 SNHLY, CDR2 FYNNEI. This CDR3 comprises 16 residues. Trimming at V came to 3 bases and at J to 4 bases, leaving 6 bases not matched to a gene. The CDR3 sequence is CASSESGQGFYNEQFF. In nucleotides, the CDR3 is TGTGCCAGCAGTGAGTCGGGACAGGGGTTTTACAATGAGCAGTTCTTC.

The rearrangement uses TRBV18 and TRBJ2-3; the D gene could be TRBD1 or TRBD2 (5 bases each). The germline V gene has CDR1 KGHSH and CDR2 LQKENI. This CDR3 has 14 residues. Between the trimmed V and J ends, which lost 6 bases and 2 bases, there was a span of 12 bases. The CDR3 nucleotides read TGTGCCAGCTCGCCGGGGACGGACACAGATACGCAGTATTTT. Translating gives CASSPGTDTDTQYF. Variable domain in full (rest from reference TRBV18 and TRBJ2-3): NAGVMQNPRHLVRRRGQEARLRCSPMKGHSHVYWYRQLPEEGLKFMVYLQKENIIDESGMPKERFSAEFPKEGPSILRIQQVVRGDSAAYFCASSPGTDTDTQYFGPGTRLTVL.

This clonotype occurred a few times. This sequence joins TRBV5-1 and TRBJ1-5, with D hard to call. Trimming cost V 0 bases and J 3 bases, with 10 bases left between them. The CDR3 spans 15 residues. Germline loops: CDR1 SGHRS, CDR2 YFSETQ. The CDR3: CASSLAGRINQPQHF. The CDR3 coding sequence is TGCGCCAGCAGCTTGGCCGGGCGGATCAATCAGCCCCAGCATTTT.

The chain recombines TRBV5-1 with TRBJ2-1; TRBD2 matches 15 bases. V was pared by 3 bases and J by 6 bases, with 7 bases of the junction left unmatched. Germline loops: CDR1 SGHRS, CDR2 YFSETQ. This CDR3 contains 17 residues. The CDR3 protein is CASSSRGTSGGPNEQFF. For the CDR3, the DNA is TGCGCCAGCAGCTCCCGAGGGACTAGCGGGGGGCCCAATGAGCAGTTCTTC.

This clonotype came up a few times. V and J are TRBV3-1 and TRBJ2-1; D is ambiguous. The CDR3 is 15 residues long. Trimming stripped 3 bases from V and 2 bases from J, with 11 bases between. The germline gives CDR1 LGHDT, CDR2 YNNKEL (reference sequence). CDR3 DNA sequence: TGTGCCAGCAGCCAGAACAGATGGACCTACAATGAGCAGTTCTTC. Translating it yields CASSQNRWTYNEQFF.

This clonotype was seen only a few times. V is TRBV20-1 and J is TRBJ1-1, with D perhaps TRBD1 (5 bases). The CDR3 is 12 residues long. With 4 bases removed from V and 0 bases from J, the gap between germline ends came to 6 bases. Germline V gene lookup returns CDR1 DFQATT and CDR2 SNEGSKA (reference sequence). CDR3 region: CSAKTVNTEAFF. The DNA of the CDR3 is TGCAGTGCTAAGACAGTGAACACTGAAGCTTTCTTT.

In this sample, this clonotype turned up once. The J gene is TRBJ2-7, the V gene TRBV5-1; TRBD2 aligns across 8 bases. Looked up from germline, CDR1 is SGHRS and CDR2 is YFSETQ. CDR3 length equals 17 residues. The V gene end was trimmed by 4 bases and the J gene end by 2 bases; junction bases not matched to a gene: 14. In nucleotides, the CDR3 is TGCGCCAGCAGCCACGACAGGCTTAGCGGGACCACCTACGAGCAGTACTTC. Encoded protein: CASSHDRLSGTTYEQYF.

This rearrangement joins TRBV18 to TRBJ2-2, with TRBD2 matching 7 bases. V gave up 1 base and J gave up 1 base; unmatched junction bases: 3. CDR3 length: 16 residues. Per germline, CDR1 KGHSH and CDR2 LQKENI. DNA for the CDR3: TGTGCCAGCTCACCACTCCAGCGGGAGAACACCGGGGAGCTGTTTTTT. This translates into CASSPLQRENTGELFF.

This clonotype has a handful of counts. The V call is TRBV5-1, the J call TRBJ2-2; the match to TRBD2 covers 7 bases. V shed 1 base, J shed 4 bases, and the junction held 7 bases outside the gene matches. Per germline, CDR1 SGHRS and CDR2 YFSETQ. The CDR3 sequence is 16 residues long. CDR3 sequence (DNA): TGCGCCAGCAGCTTGAGGGCGGGAGCGACCACCGGGGAGCTGTTTTTT. This sequence encodes CASSLRAGATTGELFF. Full variable domain (outside the CDR3, taken from reference TRBV5-1 and TRBJ2-2): KAGVTQTPRYLIKTRGQQVTLSCSPISGHRSVSWYQQTPGQGLQFLFEYFSETQRNKGNFPGRFSGRQFSNSRSEMNVSTLELGDSALYLCASSLRAGATTGELFFGEGSRLTVL.

In this sample, this clonotype turned up a few times. The J gene is TRBJ1-2, the V gene TRBV12-3 or TRBV12-4, with D unclear. V lost 6 bases and J lost 0, with 5 bases in between. The CDR3 runs to 12 residues. CDR3 residues: CASSNANYGYTF. The DNA of the CDR3 is TGTGCCAGCAGCAACGCTAACTATGGCTACACCTTC.

The CDR3 sequence: CASSLGGKRQGREEAFF. As DNA, the CDR3 is TGTGCCAGCAGCTTAGGGGGCAAGCGACAGGGAAGGGAGGAAGCTTTCTTT. The chain employs TRBV7-6 and TRBJ1-1; 7 positions match TRBD1. This CDR3 spans 17 amino acids. The germline gives CDR1 SGHVS, CDR2 FNYEAQ. V was pared by 1 base and J by 8 bases, with 16 bases of the junction left unmatched.

This clonotype was picked up a small number of times. The genes are TRBV20-1 and TRBJ2-3; D not certain. CDR3 length: 12 residues. Germline V lookup: CDR1 DFQATT, CDR2 SNEGSKA (reference sequence). V gave up 3 bases and J gave up 4 bases, with 8 bases separating them. The CDR3 sequence: CSASRSADTQYF. The CDR3 coding sequence is TGCAGTGCTAGCCGTTCCGCAGATACGCAGTATTTT.

This clonotype was detected a few times. V usage is TRBV6-5 and J usage is TRBJ2-1; 8 bases agree with TRBD2. Germline V gene lookup returns CDR1 MNHEY and CDR2 SVGAGI. Losses at the gene ends were 2 bases for V and 4 bases for J; bases not matched to a gene: 10. The CDR3 runs to 17 residues. The CDR3 bases are TGTGCCAGCAGTTACGAGGGCATACTAGCGGTGTACAATGAGCAGTTCTTC. This encodes CASSYEGILAVYNEQFF.

This clonotype was recorded at least ten times. This chain uses TRBV29-1 with TRBJ2-7; 12 nucleotides agree with TRBD2. J was trimmed by 4 bases and V by 7 bases; bases with no gene match: 8. The germline CDR1 and CDR2 sequences are SQVTM and ANQGSEA. CDR3 size: 14 residues. The CDR3: CSGRTSGKGYEQYF. The CDR3, as DNA: TGCAGCGGTAGGACTAGCGGGAAAGGATACGAGCAGTACTTC.

A few counts support this clonotype. This chain connects TRBV28 to TRBJ2-7; 9 nucleotides align to TRBD1. CDR1 is MDHEN, CDR2 SYDVKM, per germline. With V trimmed by 7 bases and J by 3 bases, 13 bases remained unmatched. This CDR3 is 16 amino acids long. The CDR3 loop reads CASTRDRVGLFYEQYF. The CDR3 region has the DNA TGTGCCAGCACCCGGGACAGGGTTGGGCTTTTCTACGAGCAGTACTTC.

This clonotype was observed many times. This sequence joins TRBV12-3 or TRBV12-4 and TRBJ2-3; the match to TRBD2 covers 7 bases. The CDR3 has 15 residues. J was trimmed by 0 bases and V by 6 bases; bases with no gene match: 6. The CDR3 sequence is CASSSLAGSTDTQYF. CDR3 in DNA: TGTGCCAGCAGCTCCTTAGCGGGTAGCACAGATACGCAGTATTTT.

A few counts support this clonotype. The V gene is TRBV20-1, the J gene TRBJ2-2; TRBD2 matches 10 bases. The V gene's germline CDR1 is DFQATT and CDR2 SNEGSKA (reference sequence). The CDR3 covers 15 residues. The V gene end was trimmed by 0 bases and the J gene end by 5 bases; junction bases not matched to a gene: 3. The CDR3 reads CSARDASGSTGELFF. DNA of the CDR3: TGCAGTGCTAGAGACGCTAGCGGGAGTACCGGGGAGCTGTTTTTT.

The chain has TRBV20-1 and TRBJ2-7, with D possibly TRBD2 on 6 matching bases. The CDR3 sequence is 13 residues long. Germline assignment: CDR1 DFQATT and CDR2 SNEGSKA (reference sequence). V was cut by 3 bases and J by 7 bases, with 16 bases left in between. CDR3 protein: CSASGGDWWEQYV. CDR3 sequence (DNA): TGCAGTGCTAGCGGGGGAGACTGGTGGGAGCAGTACGTC.